This is a list of T cell receptor beta chains from one sample in a study of CD8+ T cells in alopecia areata. This table comes from immunoSEQ multiplex PCR, and its TCRdb copy is limited to in-frame clones, with some not included. Seen here are roughly 64,000 clones, approximately 44% observed once, and the top ten hold approximately 20%. The sample consisted of CD8+ T cells sorted from blood, taken at roughly week 36, from a patient treated with tofacitinib. Receptor source: a human donor with alopecia areata. CDR3s include the opening cysteine and the closing phenylalanine or tryptophan. D genes are given only for firm matches. Size tells how often a clone was seen (once, few, many) or the class of an expanded clone, and some rows leave it out.

v_gene: TRBV7-9; abundance: -; j_gene: TRBJ2-7; d_gene: TRBD1; CDR3nt: TGTGCCAGCAGCCCAGGACAGGGGGCACACGAGCAGTACTTC; CDR3aa: CASSPGQGAHEQYF
v_gene: TRBV29-1; abundance: few; j_gene: TRBJ1-1; d_gene: -; CDR3nt: TGCAGCGTTGAACTCCAACAGACCCACACTGAAGCTTTCTTT; CDR3aa: CSVELQQTHTEAFF
v_gene: TRBV2; abundance: -; j_gene: TRBJ1-1; d_gene: TRBD1; CDR3nt: TGTGCCAGCATTGACAGGGGTATTAATAACGAAGCTTTCTTT; CDR3aa: CASIDRGINNEAFF
v_gene: TRBV5-1; abundance: -; j_gene: TRBJ2-7; d_gene: -; CDR3nt: TGCGCCAGCAGCTTGAACAGGGCCTGGAATGAAGCCTACGAGCAGTACTTC; CDR3aa: CASSLNRAWNEAYEQYF
v_gene: TRBV15; abundance: -; j_gene: TRBJ2-1; d_gene: TRBD2; CDR3nt: TGTGCCACCAGCAGAGGTCCTAGCGGGGCATACAATGAGCAGTTCTTC; CDR3aa: CATSRGPSGAYNEQFF
v_gene: TRBV6-6; abundance: -; j_gene: TRBJ2-7; d_gene: -; CDR3nt: TGTGCCAGCAGCCTCGGACAGAGCCTCTACGAGCAGTACTTC; CDR3aa: CASSLGQSLYEQYF
v_gene: TRBV6-1; abundance: -; j_gene: TRBJ1-5; d_gene: -; CDR3nt: TGTGCCAGCAGTGATGGGGACGGTAATCAGCCCCAGCATTTT; CDR3aa: CASSDGDGNQPQHF
v_gene: TRBV2; abundance: -; j_gene: TRBJ2-1; d_gene: -; CDR3nt: TGTGCCAGCAGTGGGGGGTCAGACAGAAGCTCCTACAATGAGCAGTTCTTC; CDR3aa: CASSGGSDRSSYNEQFF
v_gene: TRBV30; abundance: -; j_gene: TRBJ1-5; d_gene: TRBD1; CDR3nt: TGTGCCTGGAGCCGTCCCGGGACAGGGGGCAATCAGCCCCAGCATTTT; CDR3aa: CAWSRPGTGGNQPQHF
v_gene: TRBV7-9; abundance: -; j_gene: TRBJ2-2; d_gene: TRBD2; CDR3nt: TGTGCCAGCAGCCCCCGGAGTGGGGAGGGAACCGGGGAGCTGTTTTTT; CDR3aa: CASSPRSGEGTGELFF
v_gene: TRBV15; abundance: few; j_gene: TRBJ1-2; d_gene: TRBD1; CDR3nt: TGTGCCACCAGCAGAAACCCGGACAGGGCTGATGGCTACACCTTC; CDR3aa: CATSRNPDRADGYTF
v_gene: TRBV13; abundance: -; j_gene: TRBJ2-5; d_gene: -; CDR3nt: TGTGCCAGCAGCCCCCTCCAAGAGACCCAGTACTTC; CDR3aa: CASSPLQETQYF
v_gene: TRBV7-9; abundance: few; j_gene: TRBJ2-5; d_gene: -; CDR3nt: TGTGCCAGCAGCTCCTCATTGTCGGAGCTGGCGGCCCGTCAAGAGACCCAGTACTTC; CDR3aa: CASSSSLSELAARQETQYF
v_gene: TRBV4-1; abundance: -; j_gene: TRBJ2-6; d_gene: -; CDR3nt: TGCGCCAGCAGCCAAGATAGCGGGACAGGGTACTCTGGGGCCAACGTCCTGACTTTC; CDR3aa: CASSQDSGTGYSGANVLTF
v_gene: TRBV5-1; abundance: -; j_gene: TRBJ1-1; d_gene: -; CDR3nt: TGCGCCAGCAGCTTGGTTGGGACTGAAGCTTTCTTT; CDR3aa: CASSLVGTEAFF
v_gene: TRBV4-1; abundance: few; j_gene: TRBJ2-5; d_gene: TRBD1; CDR3nt: TGCGCCAGCAGCCGGATGACAGGGAATACGGAGACCCAGTACTTC; CDR3aa: CASSRMTGNTETQYF
v_gene: TRBV5-1; abundance: -; j_gene: TRBJ2-7; d_gene: -; CDR3nt: TGCGCCAGCAGCTGGGACGGGGACGAGCAGTACTTC; CDR3aa: CASSWDGDEQYF
v_gene: TRBV6-1; abundance: few; j_gene: TRBJ2-5; d_gene: -; CDR3nt: TGTGCCAGCAGTTTAAGCCAGAGGGAGACCCAGTACTTC; CDR3aa: CASSLSQRETQYF
v_gene: TRBV7-2; abundance: -; j_gene: TRBJ2-1; d_gene: -; CDR3nt: TGTGCCAGCAGCTTAAACTCCGGGGGGCCTAACAATGAGCAGTTCTTC; CDR3aa: CASSLNSGGPNNEQFF
v_gene: TRBV5-1; abundance: few; j_gene: TRBJ2-2; d_gene: -; CDR3nt: TGCGCCAGCAGGGACGGGAGAGTCACCGGGGAGCTGTTTTTT; CDR3aa: CASRDGRVTGELFF
v_gene: TRBV28; abundance: -; j_gene: TRBJ1-2; d_gene: -; CDR3nt: TGTGCCAGCAGTTTTGCAGGCTACTATGGCTACACCTTC; CDR3aa: CASSFAGYYGYTF
v_gene: TRBV5-4; abundance: -; j_gene: TRBJ1-2; d_gene: -; CDR3nt: TGTGCCAGCAGCCCCGGGACCATCTATGGCTACACCTTC; CDR3aa: CASSPGTIYGYTF
v_gene: TRBV29-1; abundance: few; j_gene: TRBJ2-3; d_gene: -; CDR3nt: TGCAGCGCCCTCGGGTTTGGGTACACAGATACGCAGTATTTT; CDR3aa: CSALGFGYTDTQYF
v_gene: TRBV27; abundance: -; j_gene: TRBJ2-7; d_gene: -; CDR3nt: TGTGCCAGCAGTTTAAGCGTTCGTAACGAGCAGTACTTC; CDR3aa: CASSLSVRNEQYF
v_gene: TRBV5-4; abundance: -; j_gene: TRBJ2-4; d_gene: -; CDR3nt: TGTGCCACAACCGAGGGAGGCCTAAAAAACATTCAGTACTTC; CDR3aa: CATTEGGLKNIQYF
v_gene: TRBV7-9; abundance: -; j_gene: TRBJ2-4; d_gene: -; CDR3nt: TGTGCCAGCAGCCAGCAGGACGGGAAAAACATTCAGTACTTC; CDR3aa: CASSQQDGKNIQYF
v_gene: TRBV27; abundance: -; j_gene: TRBJ2-2; d_gene: -; CDR3nt: TGTGCCAGCAGCTACGGGGTGACCGGGGAGCTGTTTTTT; CDR3aa: CASSYGVTGELFF
v_gene: TRBV30; abundance: few; j_gene: TRBJ1-1; d_gene: TRBD1; CDR3nt: TGTGCCTGGAGTGTACAGGGGGCCACTGAAGCTTTCTTT; CDR3aa: CAWSVQGATEAFF
v_gene: TRBV6-1; abundance: -; j_gene: TRBJ2-7; d_gene: TRBD1; CDR3nt: TGTGCCAGCAGCAGGGGGTCGGACTACGAGCAGTACTTC; CDR3aa: CASSRGSDYEQYF
v_gene: TRBV7-3; abundance: -; j_gene: TRBJ2-3; d_gene: -; CDR3nt: TGTGCCAGCAGCTCCAGACTAGTCCCACCAGATACGCAGTATTTT; CDR3aa: CASSSRLVPPDTQYF
v_gene: TRBV29-1; abundance: few; j_gene: TRBJ2-7; d_gene: -; CDR3nt: TGCAGCGTTGAGGTTGACGTTACCTCCTACGAGCAGTACTTC; CDR3aa: CSVEVDVTSYEQYF
v_gene: TRBV10-2; abundance: few; j_gene: TRBJ2-7; d_gene: -; CDR3nt: TGCGCCAGCAGTGAGGGGCACCGGGTAAAAGGGAGCGAGCAGTACTTC; CDR3aa: CASSEGHRVKGSEQYF
v_gene: TRBV15; abundance: once; j_gene: TRBJ2-7; d_gene: -; CDR3nt: TGTGCCACCAGCACGTACCCAGGGGTCGAGCAGTACTTC; CDR3aa: CATSTYPGVEQYF
v_gene: TRBV7-8; abundance: -; j_gene: TRBJ1-5; d_gene: -; CDR3nt: TGTGCCAGCAGCCGAACCACCAACCAGGGATATCAGCCCCAGCATTTT; CDR3aa: CASSRTTNQGYQPQHF
v_gene: TRBV29-1; abundance: few; j_gene: TRBJ2-1; d_gene: -; CDR3nt: TGCAGCGTTGACAGGGGCTCCTACAATGAGCAGTTCTTC; CDR3aa: CSVDRGSYNEQFF
v_gene: TRBV6-1; abundance: -; j_gene: TRBJ1-1; d_gene: TRBD1; CDR3nt: TGTGCCAGCAGTGACGCAGGGGGCTACACTGAAGCTTTCTTT; CDR3aa: CASSDAGGYTEAFF
v_gene: TRBV27; abundance: once; j_gene: TRBJ2-6; d_gene: -; CDR3nt: TGTGCCAGCAAAGAAAGGGGTTCCGGGGCCAACGTCCTGACTTTC; CDR3aa: CASKERGSGANVLTF
v_gene: TRBV7-6; abundance: -; j_gene: TRBJ2-1; d_gene: -; CDR3nt: TGTGCCAGCAGCTTGGGGGGTTATGAGCAGTTCTTC; CDR3aa: CASSLGGYEQFF
v_gene: TRBV9; abundance: -; j_gene: TRBJ2-3; d_gene: TRBD1; CDR3nt: TGTGCCAGCAGCGCACAGGGGGCGGCAGATACGCAGTATTTT; CDR3aa: CASSAQGAADTQYF
v_gene: TRBV7-8; abundance: -; j_gene: TRBJ1-2; d_gene: -; CDR3nt: TGTGCCAGCAGCTTAAAGGGGTACTATGGCTACACCTTC; CDR3aa: CASSLKGYYGYTF